These 20 T cell receptor beta chains were all obtained from the same sample, sequenced in a study of post-analysis software for immune sequencing data. Points from the study as a whole: The five TRBV segments detected at higher frequency in patients than in controls included TRBV5-6, TRBV5-1 and TRBV20-1.

Tagging with unique molecular identifiers was a feature of the TCR beta cDNA libraries. TCRdb re-analysed the PCR reads in MiXCR, keeping a single row per CDR3 protein. There are about 570,000 distinct CDR3 sequences in the sample; 34% occur only once, and 5% to 6% lies in the top ten. These receptors' antigens are unknown. Sequencing used blood. These receptors all stem from a girl aged 2-17 years with multiple sclerosis.

The chain uses TRBV6-1 and TRBJ2-5, with TRBD1 matching over 9 bases. V gave up 5 bases and J gave up 5 bases; unmatched junction bases: 12. The germline gives CDR1 MNHNS, CDR2 SASEGT. The CDR3 spans 16 residues. Here the CDR3 reads CASSPTTGGPHETQYF. The CDR3 DNA sequence: TGTGCCAGCAGTCCTACTACAGGGGGCCCCCACGAGACCCAGTACTTC.

The CDR3 sequence: CASSLVNGETQYF. CDR3 DNA: TGCGCCAGCAGCCTCGTGAACGGGGAGACCCAGTACTTC. This chain links TRBV5-1 with TRBJ2-5, with D unresolved. Trimming left V 4 bases short and J 5 bases short, with 12 bases between. The CDR3 length is 13 residues. Per germline, CDR1 SGHRS and CDR2 YFSETQ.

Comment on this clonotype: This is likely a read error, given that the CDR3 carries no conserved phenylalanine or tryptophan at its end. The rearrangement uses TRBV25-1 and TRBJ1-2, with D unclear. The CDR3 loop spans 16 amino acids. Germline-derived CDR1 and CDR2 are MGHDK and SYGVNS. The germline V and J ends were trimmed by 0 bases and 0 bases, with 11 bases remaining between them. Written as DNA, the CDR3 is TGTGCCAGCAGTGAATACAGTACGGATCCTAACTATGGCTACACCGTC. Protein: CASSEYSTDPNYGYTV.

This sequence joins TRBV7-9 and TRBJ2-5, with D perhaps TRBD2 (6 bases). V lost 1 base and J 11 bases, leaving 14 bases between the germline ends. This CDR3 comprises 13 residues. In germline, CDR1 is SEHNR, CDR2 FQNEAQ (reference sequence). The CDR3 nucleotides read TGTGCCAGCAGCTTAGACCCGACCCGGGAGCAGTACTTC. It encodes CASSLDPTREQYF. The variable domain in full, completed from reference TRBV7-9 and TRBJ2-5, reads DTGVSQNPRHKITKRGQNVTFRCDPISEHNRLYWYRQTLGQGPEFLTYFQNEAQLEKSRLLSDRFSAERPKGSFSTLEIQRTEQGDSAMYLCASSLDPTREQYFGPGTRLLVL.

This clonotype was counted many times. This chain connects TRBV4-1 to TRBJ1-2; TRBD1 matches at 7 bases. V dropped 1 base and J dropped 8; count of bases not matched to a gene: 7. The CDR3 totals 14 residues. CDR1 MGHRA and CDR2 YSYEKL come from the germline V gene. The CDR3 DNA is TGCGCCAGCAGCCAAGCTTCAGGGGGTTTAGGCTACACCTTC. As protein: CASSQASGGLGYTF.

Here the CDR3 reads CASSWSNMNTEAFF. The CDR3 region has the DNA TGTGCCAGCAGTTGGTCCAATATGAACACTGAAGCTTTCTTT. V and J are TRBV27 and TRBJ1-1; D is undetermined. This CDR3 is 14 amino acids long. Germline V gene data show CDR1 as MNHEY and CDR2 as SMNVEV (reference sequence). V was trimmed by 4 bases and J by 0 bases, leaving 9 bases between them.

This clonotype occurred a few times. J is TRBJ2-1 and V is TRBV25-1, with 9 positions matching TRBD1. This CDR3 has 12 amino acids. The J segment lost 15 bases and the V segment lost 7 bases, leaving 10 bases of the junction unmatched. CDR1 and CDR2 (germline): MGHDK, SYGVNS. CDR3 DNA: TGTGCCAGCAAGATCCCGGGACAGGGAATGTTCTTC. Protein product: CASKIPGQGMFF.

The chain carries TRBV7-9 and TRBJ1-2, with D hard to call. Trimming removed 1 base at V and 4 bases at J, with 10 bases between. Germline CDR1 is SEHNR and CDR2 is FQNEAQ (reference sequence). The CDR3 totals 14 residues. CDR3 protein: CASSLDLQSYGYTF. The CDR3 DNA sequence: TGTGCCAGCAGCTTAGATTTACAGTCCTATGGCTACACCTTC. The variable domain in full, completed from reference TRBV7-9 and TRBJ1-2, reads DTGVSQNPRHKITKRGQNVTFRCDPISEHNRLYWYRQTLGQGPEFLTYFQNEAQLEKSRLLSDRFSAERPKGSFSTLEIQRTEQGDSAMYLCASSLDLQSYGYTFGSGTRLTVV.

This clonotype has a handful of counts. The chain combines TRBV4-2 with TRBJ2-5; D may be TRBD2 (5 bases). The V end lost 3 bases, the J end lost 5 bases, and 13 bases lay between the germline ends. CDR3 length equals 14 residues. Per germline, CDR1 LGHNA and CDR2 YNFKEQ. DNA for the CDR3: TGTGCCAGCAGCCAGCCCCGGGAAGGGGAGACCCAGTACTTC. It is translated as CASSQPREGETQYF.

The chain has TRBV7-2 and TRBJ2-2; 7 bases map to TRBD1. CDR1 and CDR2 from the germline V gene are SGHTA and FQGNSA. CDR3 length: 15 amino acids. The trim removed 5 bases at V and 7 bases at J, leaving 10 bases unmatched. The CDR3 coding sequence is TGTGCCAGCAGCCGAGGGGGCTTGGGACACGGGGAGCTGTTTTTT. Encoded protein: CASSRGGLGHGELFF.

V gene TRBV21-1 combines with J gene TRBJ2-1. TRBV21-1 is designated a pseudogene. The length of the CDR3 is 15 residues. The CDR3 nucleotides read TGTGCCTTGTTCTTACGACACGGTCACCACAATGAGCAGTTCTTC. It yields the protein CALFLRHGHHNEQFF.

The V gene is TRBV5-1, the J gene TRBJ2-7, with D tentatively TRBD1 or TRBD2 (5 bases each). The V end lost 2 bases, the J end lost 6 bases, and 12 bases lay between the germline ends. Per germline, CDR1 SGHRS and CDR2 YFSETQ. The length of the CDR3 is 13 residues. CDR3 DNA sequence: TGCGCCAGCAGCTTCTCCGGGACGAGCGAGCAGTACTTC. It codes for CASSFSGTSEQYF. Combining the CDR3 with reference TRBV5-1 and TRBJ2-7 gives the whole variable domain KAGVTQTPRYLIKTRGQQVTLSCSPISGHRSVSWYQQTPGQGLQFLFEYFSETQRNKGNFPGRFSGRQFSNSRSEMNVSTLELGDSALYLCASSFSGTSEQYFGPGTRLTVT.

Only a few counts were recorded for this clonotype. The chain carries TRBV29-1 and TRBJ1-5, with D perhaps matching TRBD1 (6 bases). This CDR3 is 14 amino acids long. Germline values: CDR1 SQVTM, CDR2 ANQGSEA. V lost 4 bases and J lost 1, with 11 bases in between. The CDR3 reads CSVVQGGSNQPQHF. CDR3 DNA sequence: TGCAGCGTTGTACAGGGAGGAAGCAATCAGCCCCAGCATTTT.

The chain combines TRBV4-2 with TRBJ2-7, with D possibly matching TRBD1 (6 bases). The V and J ends lost 4 bases and 7 bases respectively, with 23 bases between them. CDR1 is LGHNA, CDR2 YNFKEQ, per germline. This CDR3 spans 16 amino acids. The CDR3 is CASSRGGQTSYNEQYF. The CDR3 coding sequence is TGTGCCAGCAGCCGAGGGGGACAAACATCCTACAATGAGCAGTACTTC.

This clonotype has a handful of counts. V is TRBV7-2 and J is TRBJ2-1, with D maybe TRBD1 (5 bases). Trimming took 1 base from V and 0 from J, leaving 7 bases between them. CDR1 is SGHTA and CDR2 is FQGNSA in the germline V gene. CDR3 length equals 15 residues. This CDR3 reads CASSLGTNSYNEQFF. The CDR3 DNA sequence: TGTGCCAGCAGCTTAGGGACAAACTCCTACAATGAGCAGTTCTTC.

The CDR3 sequence is CASSPPPPGDTQYF. CDR3 nucleotide sequence: TGTGCCAGCAGCCCGCCGCCCCCGGGGGATACGCAGTATTTT. The genes are TRBV5-4 and TRBJ2-3, with D perhaps TRBD2 (5 bases). CDR3 size: 14 residues. Germline assignment: CDR1 SGHNT and CDR2 YYREEE (reference sequence). The V end lost 4 bases, the J end lost 6 bases, and 15 bases lay between the germline ends. Full variable domain (rest looked up from reference TRBV5-4 and TRBJ2-3): ETGVTQSPTHLIKTRGQQVTLRCSSQSGHNTVSWYQQALGQGPQFIFQYYREEENGRGNFPPRFSGLQFPNYSSELNVNALELDDSALYLCASSPPPPGDTQYFGPGTRLTVL.

This clonotype was observed a handful of times. The chain carries TRBV10-1 and TRBJ1-2, with 9 bases matching TRBD1. The germline V gene has CDR1 WNHNN and CDR2 SYGVQD (reference sequence). The CDR3 covers 15 residues. Germline trimming cut 6 bases from V and 3 bases from J; bases unmatched to any gene: 8. The CDR3 region is CASRETGTGYYGYTF. The DNA of the CDR3 is TGCGCCAGCAGGGAAACCGGGACAGGGTACTATGGCTACACCTTC.

The CDR3 protein is CASSEALAGVRGTTQYF. The CDR3 DNA follows: TGTGCCAGCAGTGAAGCACTAGCGGGGGTCCGGGGTACGACGCAGTATTTT. The gene calls are TRBV6-1 and TRBJ2-3; 11 bases line up with TRBD2. The CDR3 totals 17 residues. J was trimmed by 9 bases and V by 0 bases; bases with no gene match: 11. Germline loops: CDR1 MNHNS, CDR2 SASEGT.

The chain carries TRBV5-1 and TRBJ1-2, with 7 bases that match TRBD1. CDR3 length: 15 residues. The junction had 7 bases not matched to a gene; V was cut back by 4 bases and J by 1 base. Germline lookup yields CDR1 SGHRS and CDR2 YFSETQ. The CDR3 nucleotides read TGCGCCAGCAGCGCGTGGGACAGCCTTAACTATGGCTACACCTTC. Its protein is CASSAWDSLNYGYTF. The whole variable domain, filled in from reference TRBV5-1 and TRBJ1-2, reads KAGVTQTPRYLIKTRGQQVTLSCSPISGHRSVSWYQQTPGQGLQFLFEYFSETQRNKGNFPGRFSGRQFSNSRSEMNVSTLELGDSALYLCASSAWDSLNYGYTFGSGTRLTVV.

The chain has TRBV4-1 and TRBJ2-1, with TRBD2 identical over 7 bases. This CDR3 contains 17 residues. Germline lookup yields CDR1 MGHRA and CDR2 YSYEKL. V was pared by 0 bases and J by 0 bases, with 5 bases of the junction left unmatched. The CDR3 loop reads CASSQDPAGHSYNEQFF. The CDR3 DNA sequence: TGCGCCAGCAGCCAAGACCCAGCGGGGCACTCCTACAATGAGCAGTTCTTC.